Below, 30 T cell receptor beta chains from the same sample are listed, as sequenced in a study of blood T cell repertoires in COVID-19. Here immunoSEQ multiplex PCR was the method, and the copy in TCRdb shows in-frame clones only, minus some. Of 90,000 to 120,000 clones in the sample, around 89% are singletons; the top ten hold 6.5% to 7%. The sequencing input was peripheral blood. Every receptor here comes from a man aged 50 or older with active or convalescent COVID-19.

The V and J genes are TRBV6-6 and TRBJ2-3; 8 positions match TRBD2. CDR3 length: 16 residues. Germline CDR1 is MNHNY and CDR2 is SVGAGI (reference sequence). The trim removed 0 bases at V and 2 bases at J, leaving 4 bases unmatched. CDR3 region: CASSYSTSGITDTQYF. In DNA form, the CDR3 reads TGTGCCAGCAGTTACTCAACTAGCGGTATCACAGATACGCAGTATTTT.

This chain uses TRBV18 with TRBJ1-2; 8 positions match TRBD1. This CDR3 comprises 15 residues. CDR1 and CDR2 from the germline V gene are KGHSH and LQKENI. Losses at the gene ends were 3 bases for V and 8 bases for J; bases not matched to a gene: 11. CDR3 loop: CASSPLTTGESGYTF. CDR3 DNA: TGTGCCAGCTCACCTCTAACGACAGGGGAATCAGGCTACACCTTC. Full variable domain (missing parts from reference TRBV18 and TRBJ1-2): NAGVMQNPRHLVRRRGQEARLRCSPMKGHSHVYWYRQLPEEGLKFMVYLQKENIIDESGMPKERFSAEFPKEGPSILRIQQVVRGDSAAYFCASSPLTTGESGYTFGSGTRLTVV.

The chain uses TRBV6-5 and TRBJ2-1; 12 bases line up with TRBD2. With 3 bases clipped from V and 7 bases from J, the junction kept 7 bases outside the gene matches. Germline lookup yields CDR1 MNHEY and CDR2 SVGAGI. This CDR3 has 16 residues. The CDR3: CASSYPGLAGRNEQFF. The CDR3 nucleotides read TGTGCCAGCAGTTATCCTGGACTAGCGGGGCGAAATGAGCAGTTCTTC.

The chain links TRBV14 to TRBJ2-7; no clear D. V shed 1 base and J shed 3 bases, with 13 bases lying between them. This CDR3 comprises 15 residues. Per the germline V gene, CDR1 is SGHDN and CDR2 is FVKESK. The CDR3, as DNA: TGTGCCAGCAGCCAAGGGCTGGGCTCCCTCTACGAGCAGTACTTC. The encoded protein is CASSQGLGSLYEQYF.

The genes are TRBV7-6 and TRBJ2-3; 10 bases are a match to TRBD2. This CDR3 has 15 amino acids. V was clipped by 4 bases and J by 1 base; unmatched bases: 2. CDR1 is SGHVS, CDR2 FNYEAQ, per germline. The CDR3: CASSSGTSGTDTQYF. The CDR3 DNA sequence: TGTGCCAGCAGCTCCGGGACTAGCGGCACAGATACGCAGTATTTT.

The chain uses TRBV7-2 and TRBJ1-5; TRBD1 is a possible D gene (5 bases). Trimming removed 5 bases at V and 7 bases at J, with 15 bases between. Germline V gene data show CDR1 as SGHTA and CDR2 as FQGNSA. The CDR3 extends over 14 amino acids. The CDR3 sequence: CASSPQPGNQPQHF. The CDR3 coding sequence is TGTGCCAGCAGCCCACAGCCAGGGAACCAGCCCCAGCATTTT.

V and J are TRBV15 and TRBJ2-4; 11 positions match TRBD2. V lost 3 bases to trimming and J lost 8 bases; unmatched junction nucleotides: 6. The CDR3 has 15 amino acids. Germline values: CDR1 LNHNV, CDR2 YYDKDF (reference sequence). CDR3 sequence (DNA): TGTGCCACCAGCAGGGGGGGTAGCGGGAGGGACATTCAGTACTTC. This encodes CATSRGGSGRDIQYF.

The chain is built from TRBV15 and TRBJ1-4, with TRBD1 identical over 9 bases. The V and J ends lost 5 bases and 0 bases, in that order; junction bases with no gene match: 7. Germline loops: CDR1 LNHNV, CDR2 YYDKDF (reference sequence). The CDR3 runs 17 residues. The CDR3 DNA follows: TGTGCCACCAGCGGCGGACAGGGGCGAGCAACTAATGAAAAACTGTTTTTT. Its translation is CATSGGQGRATNEKLFF.

The chain uses TRBV6-2 or TRBV6-3 and TRBJ2-5; D is ambiguous. The V gene's germline CDR1 is MNHEY and CDR2 SVGEGT. The CDR3 loop spans 14 amino acids. Trimming pared 3 bases from V and 2 bases from J, leaving 10 bases between. Here the CDR3 reads CASSYEQSQETQYF. CDR3 DNA: TGTGCCAGCAGTTATGAACAGAGTCAAGAGACCCAGTACTTC.

CDR3 in amino acids: CATSDLAGGRETQYF. In DNA form, the CDR3 reads TGTGCCACCAGCGATCTAGCGGGAGGAAGAGAGACCCAGTACTTC. This chain uses TRBV15 with TRBJ2-5; 11 bases fit TRBD2. The CDR3 loop spans 15 amino acids. J was trimmed by 4 bases and V by 5 bases; bases with no gene match: 6. The germline CDR1 and CDR2 sequences are LNHNV and YYDKDF (reference sequence).

V gene TRBV28 combines with J gene TRBJ2-7; D perhaps matches TRBD1 (6 bases). This CDR3 has 14 amino acids. Between the trimmed V and J ends, which lost 4 bases and 2 bases, there was a span of 12 bases. Germline CDR1 reads MDHEN; CDR2 reads SYDVKM. As DNA, the CDR3 is TGTGCCAGCAGTTCCTCCGGGACACCCTACGAGCAGTACTTC. As protein: CASSSSGTPYEQYF.

The chain has TRBV10-3 and TRBJ1-5, with TRBD1 as a possible D gene (5 bases). Looked up from germline, CDR1 is ENHRY and CDR2 is SYGVKD. This CDR3 has 13 residues. V lost 11 bases, J lost 7 bases, and 18 bases lay in between. The CDR3 region is CAANQGTHQPQHF. The CDR3 DNA reads TGTGCCGCCAACCAAGGGACTCACCAGCCCCAGCATTTT.

The rearrangement links TRBV4-1 to TRBJ2-1, with D tentatively TRBD2 (5 bases). The CDR3 loop spans 14 amino acids. Germline loops: CDR1 MGHRA, CDR2 YSYEKL. The V gene lost 1 base and the J gene lost 8 bases, with 12 bases spanning the gap. The CDR3 region is CASSQGPRRDEQFF. The CDR3 DNA reads as TGCGCCAGCAGCCAAGGACCACGGCGGGATGAGCAGTTCTTC.

The CDR3 loop is CASSPRYEQYF. As DNA, the CDR3 is TGTGCCAGCTCCCCCAGATACGAGCAGTACTTC. This chain connects TRBV18 to TRBJ2-7, with unresolved D. The CDR3 is 11 residues long. The ends were cut back, 6 bases at V and 4 bases at J, with 7 bases in the middle. CDR1 KGHSH and CDR2 LQKENI come from the germline V gene. Full variable domain (rest looked up from reference TRBV18 and TRBJ2-7): NAGVMQNPRHLVRRRGQEARLRCSPMKGHSHVYWYRQLPEEGLKFMVYLQKENIIDESGMPKERFSAEFPKEGPSILRIQQVVRGDSAAYFCASSPRYEQYFGPGTRLTVT.

J is TRBJ2-1 and V is TRBV6-5; D is perhaps TRBD2 (5 bases). This CDR3 comprises 15 residues. The germline V gene has CDR1 MNHEY and CDR2 SVGAGI. V lost 0 bases and J 3 bases, leaving 9 bases between the germline ends. The CDR3 DNA sequence: TGTGCCAGCAGTTACTCGCTCGGGGTCTACAATGAGCAGTTCTTC. Amino acid sequence: CASSYSLGVYNEQFF.

The gene calls are TRBV6-5 and TRBJ1-6; D may be TRBD1 (6 bases). Looked up from germline, CDR1 is MNHEY and CDR2 is SVGAGI. V lost 4 bases to trimming and J lost 7 bases, with 14 bases between them. The CDR3 sequence is 15 residues long. The CDR3 DNA reads TGTGCCAGCAGTTCTACAGGGTTCGAGAATTCACCCCTCCACTTT. Protein: CASSSTGFENSPLHF.

This chain joins TRBV12-3 or TRBV12-4 and TRBJ2-4; D might be TRBD2 (5 bases). V lost 1 base and J 4 bases, leaving 5 bases between the germline ends. The CDR3 is 13 residues long. CDR3 sequence (DNA): TGTGCCAGCAGTTTAGGGAGGAAAAACATTCAGTACTTC. It specifies CASSLGRKNIQYF.

The chain employs TRBV3-1 (or the pseudogene TRBV3-2) and TRBJ2-7; 7 bases line up with TRBD1. CDR1 and CDR2 from the germline V gene are LGHDT and YNNKEL (reference sequence). With 0 bases clipped from V and 4 bases from J, the junction kept 12 bases outside the gene matches. The CDR3 sequence is 17 residues long. The DNA for the CDR3 is TGTGCCAGCAGCCAAGATCGGGCAGGGGGAATTAGGTACGAGCAGTACTTC. Its protein product is CASSQDRAGGIRYEQYF.

V is TRBV5-1 and J is TRBJ1-5; 12 bases line up with TRBD1. Germline V gives CDR1 SGHRS, CDR2 YFSETQ. The CDR3 length is 15 residues. With V trimmed by 4 bases and J by 6 bases, 5 bases remained unmatched. For the CDR3, the DNA is TGCGCCAGCAGCCTGGGACAGGGGGCTGGTCAGCCCCAGCATTTT. Its translation is CASSLGQGAGQPQHF.

This sequence joins TRBV3-1 (or the pseudogene TRBV3-2) and TRBJ2-6; D is undetermined. The CDR3 runs 17 residues. V shed 0 bases and J shed 2 bases, with 11 bases lying between them. Germline CDR1 and CDR2: LGHDT and YNNKEL (reference sequence). CDR3 in DNA: TGTGCCAGCAGCCAAGATTCTTCGCGCACTGGGGCCAACGTCCTGACTTTC. Translation: CASSQDSSRTGANVLTF.

The gene calls are TRBV5-1 and TRBJ2-3, with D tentatively TRBD1 (5 bases). The CDR3 length is 14 residues. CDR1 SGHRS and CDR2 YFSETQ come from the germline V gene. Trimming pared 0 bases from V and 1 base from J, leaving 6 bases between. In nucleotides, the CDR3 is TGCGCCAGCAGCTTGGAAGGGGGCACAGATACGCAGTATTTT. Residues: CASSLEGGTDTQYF.

By share, this clone ranks as medium-sized. The chain carries TRBV3-1 (or the pseudogene TRBV3-2) and TRBJ2-2, with a weak D call TRBD2 (6 bases). Germline V CDR1 and CDR2: LGHDT, YNNKEL (reference sequence). Trimming left V 1 base short and J 7 bases short, with 7 bases between. The CDR3 loop spans 13 amino acids. The CDR3 coding sequence is TGTGCCAGCAGCCAAGCGGGGGTCGGGGAGCTGTTTTTT. It specifies CASSQAGVGELFF.

The chain joins TRBV3-1 (or the pseudogene TRBV3-2) to TRBJ2-1; unclear D gene. Per germline, CDR1 LGHDT and CDR2 YNNKEL (reference sequence). Trimming took off 0 bases at V and 7 bases at J, with 13 bases between the two ends. CDR3 length: 15 amino acids. The DNA for the CDR3 is TGTGCCAGCAGCCAAGATACGGTCTTGGTGAATGAGCAGTTCTTC. This encodes CASSQDTVLVNEQFF.

The chain couples TRBV19 to TRBJ2-4, with no clear D. The CDR3 covers 16 residues. V was clipped by 4 bases and J by 0 bases, with 13 bases between them. CDR1 is LNHDA, CDR2 SQIVND, per germline (reference sequence). The CDR3 spells CASSKPAEIAKNIQYF. DNA of the CDR3: TGTGCCAGTAGTAAGCCGGCGGAGATAGCCAAAAACATTCAGTACTTC.

Of note for this clone: This clone may be a read error of a much larger clone one base away. Other nucleotide sequences in the sample specify the same CDR3. This chain joins TRBV24-1 and TRBJ2-2; D gene uncertain. With 1 base removed from V and 5 bases from J, the gap between germline ends came to 7 bases. This CDR3 is built from 14 residues. Per the germline V gene, CDR1 is KGHDR and CDR2 is SFDVKD. The CDR3 reads CATSDFRETGELFF. Written as DNA, the CDR3 is TGTGCCACCAGTGATTTTCGCGAGACCGGGGAGCTGTTTTTT.

The chain employs TRBV7-2 and TRBJ2-3, with a tentative D call TRBD1 (5 bases). The CDR3 consists of 15 residues. The germline gives CDR1 SGHTA, CDR2 FQGNSA. The V gene lost 5 bases and the J gene lost 6 bases, with 18 bases spanning the gap. The CDR3 DNA reads as TGTGCCAGCAGCGAAGAAGTGACACCAGGGGATACGCAGTATTTT. Translating it yields CASSEEVTPGDTQYF.

This clone was recorded only once. This chain links TRBV5-1 with TRBJ2-5; TRBD1 matches at 11 bases. Germline lookup yields CDR1 SGHRS and CDR2 YFSETQ. V shed 3 bases and J 5 bases; nucleotides not matched to a gene: 15. The CDR3 is 18 residues long. DNA of the CDR3: TGCGCCAGCAGCTGGGATCCCCCGGACAGGGGGCGTAGTGAGACCCAGTACTTC. The encoded protein is CASSWDPPDRGRSETQYF.

This clone was recorded once. The chain joins TRBV12-3 or TRBV12-4 to TRBJ1-1, with a possible D match to TRBD1 (6 bases). V dropped 5 bases and J dropped 5 bases, with 12 bases sitting between them. The CDR3 has 13 amino acids. The CDR3 DNA follows: TGTGCCAGCAGTCCCACGGACAGAACTGAAGCTTTCTTT. Protein: CASSPTDRTEAFF.

The chain recombines TRBV4-1 with TRBJ1-1; 8 bases fit TRBD1. The germline CDR1 and CDR2 sequences are MGHRA and YSYEKL. V lost 1 base and J lost 4; bases outside the gene matches: 5. This CDR3 is built from 15 residues. The CDR3 nucleotides read TGCGCCAGCAGCCAAGGTTTGACAGGGGCCACTGAAGCTTTCTTT. Encoded protein: CASSQGLTGATEAFF.

The rearrangement links TRBV2 to TRBJ2-3; a weak D match, TRBD2 (6 bases). V was cut by 6 bases and J by 0 bases, with 16 bases left in between. This CDR3 region has 16 residues. Per the germline V gene, CDR1 is SNHLY and CDR2 is FYNNEI. CDR3 nucleotide sequence: TGTGCCAGCAGGTGGGCTAGCGACCCTAGCACAGATACGCAGTATTTT. Encoded protein: CASRWASDPSTDTQYF.